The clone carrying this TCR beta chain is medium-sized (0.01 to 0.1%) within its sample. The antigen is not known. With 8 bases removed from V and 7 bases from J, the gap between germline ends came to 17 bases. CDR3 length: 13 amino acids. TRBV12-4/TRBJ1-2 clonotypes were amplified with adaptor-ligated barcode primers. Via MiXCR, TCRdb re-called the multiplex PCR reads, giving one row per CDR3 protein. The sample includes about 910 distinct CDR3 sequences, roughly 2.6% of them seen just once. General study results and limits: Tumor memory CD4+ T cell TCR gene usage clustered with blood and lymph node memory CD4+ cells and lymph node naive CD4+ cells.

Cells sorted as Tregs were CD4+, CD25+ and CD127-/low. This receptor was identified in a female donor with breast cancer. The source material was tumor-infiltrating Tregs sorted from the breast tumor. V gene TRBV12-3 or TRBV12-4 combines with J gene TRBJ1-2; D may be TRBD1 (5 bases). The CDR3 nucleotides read TGTGCCAGCCGAGGGGTTAGGTCTAGTGGCTACACCTTC. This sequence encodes CASRGVRSSGYTF.